The 19 T cell receptor beta chains presented below share a single source sample, sequenced in a study of T cell clonotyping in hematopoietic cell transplantation. TCRdb's copy holds only in-frame clones and misses some; the assay was immunoSEQ multiplex PCR. The sample has fewer than 20,000 clones; about two thirds are singletons. Sequencing was performed on peripheral blood mononuclear cells. The receptors originated from an older woman in good health. Some clones in this sample may be carry-over from other donors' samples.

The V gene is TRBV29-1, the J gene TRBJ2-7, with D possibly TRBD1 on 7 matching bases. The CDR3 totals 11 residues. Germline V gene data show CDR1 as SQVTM and CDR2 as ANQGSEA. Between the trimmed V and J ends, which lost 7 bases and 3 bases, there was a span of 10 bases. CDR3 in amino acids: CSGGDSYEQYF. In DNA, the CDR3 is TGCAGCGGGGGGGACAGCTACGAGCAGTACTTC.

This chain links TRBV28 with TRBJ1-1; D is unclear. Per germline, CDR1 MDHEN and CDR2 SYDVKM. Trimming took off 8 bases at V and 1 base at J, with 14 bases between the two ends. The CDR3 extends over 14 amino acids. This CDR3 reads CASSSPGENTEAFF. DNA for the CDR3: TGTGCCAGCTCCTCCCCTGGGGAGAACACTGAAGCTTTCTTT.

The rearrangement joins TRBV30 to TRBJ2-7; D might be TRBD2 (6 bases). This CDR3 is built from 13 residues. Germline V gives CDR1 GTSNPN, CDR2 SVGIG (reference sequence). Trimming removed 2 bases at V and 9 bases at J, with 17 bases between. This chain's CDR3 is CAWSQPGGLSQYF. CDR3 coding DNA: TGTGCCTGGAGTCAACCCGGGGGACTGTCGCAGTACTTC.

The J gene is TRBJ1-2, the V gene TRBV28, with a possible D match to TRBD1 (5 bases). V lost 10 bases, J lost 7 bases, and 22 bases lay in between. CDR1 and CDR2 (germline): MDHEN, SYDVKM. This CDR3 comprises 14 residues. CDR3 DNA sequence: TGTGCCATCCAAATAATGGGGCCCAGTGGTGGCTACACCTTC. Encoded protein: CAIQIMGPSGGYTF.

The chain is built from TRBV6-5 and TRBJ2-7, with 12 bases that match TRBD2. The trim removed 3 bases at V and 9 bases at J, leaving 12 bases unmatched. CDR1 and CDR2 from the germline V gene are MNHEY and SVGAGI. The CDR3 is made up of 16 amino acids. The CDR3 DNA reads as TGTGCCAGCAGTTATACAACGGGACTAGCGGGCAGGGGGCAGTACTTC. It translates to CASSYTTGLAGRGQYF.

The chain links TRBV30 to TRBJ2-1, with D perhaps TRBD1 or TRBD2 (5 bases each). CDR3 length: 13 amino acids. Trimming took 0 bases from V and 5 from J, leaving 8 bases between them. Germline V gene data show CDR1 as GTSNPN and CDR2 as SVGIG (reference sequence). The CDR3 nucleotides read TGTGCCTGGAGTGTGGGGGAAAACAATGAGCAGTTCTTC. Its translation: CAWSVGENNEQFF.

The gene calls are TRBV7-2 and TRBJ2-1, with D perhaps assigned TRBD1 or TRBD2 (5 bases each). The CDR3 contains 13 residues. V dropped 1 base and J dropped 10 bases, with 11 bases sitting between them. Germline CDR1 reads SGHTA; CDR2 reads FQGNSA. In nucleotides, the CDR3 is TGTGCCAGCAGCTTAGACCCGGGGCGCGAGCAGTTCTTC. The encoded protein is CASSLDPGREQFF.

The V call is TRBV5-4, the J call TRBJ2-7, with 7 bases that match TRBD2. Trimming cost V 3 bases and J 0 bases; bases outside gene matches: 6. In germline, CDR1 is SGHNT, CDR2 YYREEE (reference sequence). The length of the CDR3 is 15 residues. The CDR3 here is CASSWGGSSSYEQYF. The CDR3 DNA follows: TGTGCCAGCAGCTGGGGGGGTTCGAGCTCCTACGAGCAGTACTTC.

The chain employs TRBV27 and TRBJ2-7; D gene ambiguous. Germline assignment: CDR1 MNHEY and CDR2 SMNVEV (reference sequence). The CDR3 sequence is 9 residues long. V lost 8 bases to trimming and J lost 3 bases, with 2 bases between them. The CDR3 sequence is CASGYEQYF. The CDR3 coding sequence is TGTGCCAGCGGCTACGAGCAGTACTTC.

V gene TRBV9 combines with J gene TRBJ2-2; no clear D. Per germline, CDR1 SGDLS and CDR2 YYNGEE. V was trimmed by 0 bases and J by 2 bases, leaving 8 bases between them. This CDR3 contains 15 residues. The CDR3 here is CASSVVGANTGELFF. CDR3 coding DNA: TGTGCCAGCAGCGTAGTCGGAGCCAACACCGGGGAGCTGTTTTTT.

This sequence joins TRBV29-1 and TRBJ1-1, with D maybe TRBD1 (5 bases). From germline, CDR1 is SQVTM and CDR2 ANQGSEA. The CDR3 has 11 residues. V lost 5 bases to trimming and J lost 10 bases, with 14 bases between them. DNA for the CDR3: TGCAGCGTTAAATGGGGACCGGTAGCTTTCTTT. This translates into CSVKWGPVAFF.

This clone was counted a single time. The chain joins TRBV7-2 to TRBJ2-7; perhaps TRBD2 as D (5 bases). The CDR3 spans 14 residues. V lost 8 bases and J 0 bases, leaving 14 bases between the germline ends. Germline lookup yields CDR1 SGHTA and CDR2 FQGNSA. The CDR3 reads CASARRASSYEQYF. Here the CDR3 DNA reads TGTGCCAGCGCCCGGCGGGCCAGCTCCTACGAGCAGTACTTC.

The table lists this clone with a few counts. The chain combines TRBV7-9 with TRBJ1-2; the D is unclear. V was clipped by 1 base and J by 2 bases, with 8 bases between them. The CDR3 runs 14 residues. The germline gives CDR1 SEHNR, CDR2 FQNEAQ (reference sequence). In nucleotides, the CDR3 is TGTGCCAGCAGCTTAGAAGTGGACAACTATGGCTACACCTTC. Amino acid sequence: CASSLEVDNYGYTF.

The rearrangement links TRBV7-9 to TRBJ1-1; D is unclear. Between the trimmed V and J ends, which lost 4 bases and 1 base, there was a span of 1 base. Germline-derived CDR1 and CDR2 are SEHNR and FQNEAQ (reference sequence). The CDR3 contains 11 residues. The CDR3 bases are TGTGCCAGCAGCTGGAACACTGAAGCTTTCTTT. Protein: CASSWNTEAFF.

The rearrangement links TRBV10-1 to TRBJ1-2, with D unresolved. CDR1 and CDR2 (germline): WNHNN, SYGVQD (reference sequence). Trimming took off 11 bases at V and 6 bases at J, with 19 bases between the two ends. The CDR3 is 13 residues long. The CDR3 bases are TGCGCCCGCGCGCTCGGACTCCGCGATGGCTACACCTTC. It translates to CARALGLRDGYTF.

This clone was observed a handful of times. The chain is built from TRBV7-8 and TRBJ1-1; tentative D call: TRBD1 (6 bases). The germline V and J ends were trimmed by 5 bases and 5 bases, with 12 bases remaining between them. From germline, CDR1 is SGHVS and CDR2 FQNEAQ. The CDR3 spans 13 residues. In nucleotides, the CDR3 is TGTGCCAGCAGCAAAACAGGGAGGACTGAAGCTTTCTTT. Encoded protein: CASSKTGRTEAFF. Looking up the rest from reference TRBV7-8 and TRBJ1-1 gives the full variable domain: GAGVSQSPRYKVAKRGQDVALRCDPISGHVSLFWYQQALGQGPEFLTYFQNEAQLDKSGLPSDRFFAERPEGSVSTLKIQRTQQEDSAVYLCASSKTGRTEAFFGQGTRLTVV.

This clone was detected only once. This rearrangement joins TRBV29-1 to TRBJ2-1; D is perhaps TRBD1 or TRBD2 (6 bases each). The CDR3 consists of 10 residues. The V end was cut by 7 bases, the J end by 7 bases, with 8 bases between. Germline CDR1 is SQVTM and CDR2 is ANQGSEA. CDR3 DNA: TGCAGCGGGAGGGGGAATGAGCAGTTCTTC. It specifies CSGRGNEQFF.

This clone was found a few times. The V gene is TRBV2, the J gene TRBJ1-5, with 7 positions matching TRBD1. V trimming: 6 bases; J trimming: 1 base; junction bases outside the gene matches: 6. CDR1 and CDR2 from the germline V gene are SNHLY and FYNNEI. The CDR3 is 15 residues long. The CDR3 loop reads CASSGTASSNQPQHF. The CDR3 DNA reads as TGTGCCAGCAGCGGGACAGCCTCCAGCAATCAGCCCCAGCATTTT.

The chain has TRBV30 and TRBJ1-1; no firm D call. The CDR3 runs 11 residues. The V end was cut by 8 bases, the J end by 3 bases, with 10 bases between. Germline V gene data show CDR1 as GTSNPN and CDR2 as SVGIG (reference sequence). Here the CDR3 DNA reads TGTGCCGGACGGCCAGACACTGAAGCTTTCTTT. As protein: CAGRPDTEAFF.